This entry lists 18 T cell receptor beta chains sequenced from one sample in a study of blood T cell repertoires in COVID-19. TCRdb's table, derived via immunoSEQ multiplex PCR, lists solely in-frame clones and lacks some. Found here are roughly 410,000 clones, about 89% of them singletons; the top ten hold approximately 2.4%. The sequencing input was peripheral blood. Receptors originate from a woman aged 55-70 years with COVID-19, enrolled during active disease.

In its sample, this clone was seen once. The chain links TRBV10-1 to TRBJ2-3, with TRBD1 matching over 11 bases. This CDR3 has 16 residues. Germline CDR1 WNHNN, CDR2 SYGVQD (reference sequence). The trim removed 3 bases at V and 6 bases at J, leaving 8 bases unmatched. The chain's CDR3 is CASSDKGQGAQDTQYF. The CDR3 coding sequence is TGCGCCAGCAGTGACAAAGGACAGGGGGCACAGGATACGCAGTATTTT.

DNA for the CDR3: TGTGCCAGCAGGAACGCACGGGAGACCCAGTACTTC. This codes for CASRNARETQYF. The V gene is TRBV2, the J gene TRBJ2-5; D ambiguous. Germline assignment: CDR1 SNHLY and CDR2 FYNNEI. V lost 6 bases and J 5 bases, leaving 10 bases between the germline ends. The CDR3 runs to 12 residues.

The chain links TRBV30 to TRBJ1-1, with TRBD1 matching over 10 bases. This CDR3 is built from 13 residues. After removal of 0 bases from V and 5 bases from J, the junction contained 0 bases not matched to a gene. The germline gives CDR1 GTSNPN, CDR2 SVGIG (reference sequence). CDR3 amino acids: CAWSVDRGTEAFF. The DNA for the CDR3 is TGTGCCTGGAGTGTGGACAGGGGGACTGAAGCTTTCTTT.

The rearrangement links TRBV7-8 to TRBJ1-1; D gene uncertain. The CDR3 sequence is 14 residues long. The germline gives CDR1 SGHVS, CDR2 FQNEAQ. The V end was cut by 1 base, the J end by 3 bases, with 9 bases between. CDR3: CASSLDEVDTEAFF. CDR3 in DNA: TGTGCCAGCAGCTTAGATGAGGTCGACACTGAAGCTTTCTTT.

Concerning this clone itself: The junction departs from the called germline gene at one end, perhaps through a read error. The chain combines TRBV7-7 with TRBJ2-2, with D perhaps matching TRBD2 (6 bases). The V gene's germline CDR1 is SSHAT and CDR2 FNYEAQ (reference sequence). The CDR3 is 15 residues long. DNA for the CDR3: TGTGCTAGCAGCTTTACGGCACGGGGGACCGGGGAGCTGTTTTTT. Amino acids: CASSFTARGTGELFF.

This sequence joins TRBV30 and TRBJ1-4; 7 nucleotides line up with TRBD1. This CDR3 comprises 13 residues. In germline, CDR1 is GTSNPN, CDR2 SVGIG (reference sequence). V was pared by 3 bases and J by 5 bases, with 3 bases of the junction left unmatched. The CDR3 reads CAWRRDRNEKLFF. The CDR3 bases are TGTGCCTGGAGAAGGGACAGAAATGAAAAACTGTTTTTT.

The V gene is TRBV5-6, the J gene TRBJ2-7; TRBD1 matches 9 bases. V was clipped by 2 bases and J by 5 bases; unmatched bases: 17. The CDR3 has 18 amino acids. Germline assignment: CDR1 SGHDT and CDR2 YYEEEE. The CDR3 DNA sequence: TGTGCCAGCAGCTTATTTACAAACCCCGGGACAGGGTCCCACGAGCAGTACTTC. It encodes CASSLFTNPGTGSHEQYF.

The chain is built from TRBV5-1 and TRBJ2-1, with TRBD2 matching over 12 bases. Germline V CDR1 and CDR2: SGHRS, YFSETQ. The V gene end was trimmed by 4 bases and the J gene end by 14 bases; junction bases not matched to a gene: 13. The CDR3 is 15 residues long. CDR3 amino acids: CASSASSGGARIEFF. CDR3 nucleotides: TGCGCCAGCAGCGCCTCTAGCGGGGGGGCGAGGATAGAGTTCTTC.

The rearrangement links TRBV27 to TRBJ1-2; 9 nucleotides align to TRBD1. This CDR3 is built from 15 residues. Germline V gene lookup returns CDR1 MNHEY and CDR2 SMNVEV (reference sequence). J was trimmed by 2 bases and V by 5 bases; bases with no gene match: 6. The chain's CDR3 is CASSLKQGANYGYTF. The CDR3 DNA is TGTGCCAGCAGTCTGAAACAGGGGGCGAACTATGGCTACACCTTC.

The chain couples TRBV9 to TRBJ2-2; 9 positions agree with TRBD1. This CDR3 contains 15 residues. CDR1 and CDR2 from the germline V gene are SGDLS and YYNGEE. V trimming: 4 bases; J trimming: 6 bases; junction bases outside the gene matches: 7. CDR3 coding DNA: TGTGCCAGCAGCCCCGGGACAGGGAAGGCCGGGGAGCTGTTTTTT. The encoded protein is CASSPGTGKAGELFF.

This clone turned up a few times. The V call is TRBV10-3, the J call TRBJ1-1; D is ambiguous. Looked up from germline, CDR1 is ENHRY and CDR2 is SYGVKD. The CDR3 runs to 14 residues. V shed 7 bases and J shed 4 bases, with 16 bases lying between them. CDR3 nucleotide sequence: TGTGCCATCACTCCGGGTTTAAGTGCCACTGAAGCTTTCTTT. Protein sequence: CAITPGLSATEAFF.

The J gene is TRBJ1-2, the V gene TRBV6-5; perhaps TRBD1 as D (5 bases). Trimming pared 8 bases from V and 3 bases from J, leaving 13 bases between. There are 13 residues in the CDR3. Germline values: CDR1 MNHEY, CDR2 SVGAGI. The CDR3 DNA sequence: TGTGCCAGCTCAAACCAGGGATACTATGGCTACACCTTC. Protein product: CASSNQGYYGYTF.

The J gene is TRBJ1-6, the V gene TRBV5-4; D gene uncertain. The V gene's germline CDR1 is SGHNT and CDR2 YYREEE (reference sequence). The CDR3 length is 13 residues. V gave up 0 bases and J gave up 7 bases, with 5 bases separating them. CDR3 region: CASSLAGNSPLHF. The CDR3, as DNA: TGTGCCAGCAGCTTGGCGGGGAATTCACCCCTCCACTTT.

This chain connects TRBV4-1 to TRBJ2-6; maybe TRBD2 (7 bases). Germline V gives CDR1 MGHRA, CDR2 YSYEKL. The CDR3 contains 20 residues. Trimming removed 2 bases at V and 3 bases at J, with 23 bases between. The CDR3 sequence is CASSQRMEGRGFFGANVLTF. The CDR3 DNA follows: TGCGCCAGCAGCCAAAGAATGGAGGGGAGGGGGTTTTTTGGGGCCAACGTCCTGACTTTC.

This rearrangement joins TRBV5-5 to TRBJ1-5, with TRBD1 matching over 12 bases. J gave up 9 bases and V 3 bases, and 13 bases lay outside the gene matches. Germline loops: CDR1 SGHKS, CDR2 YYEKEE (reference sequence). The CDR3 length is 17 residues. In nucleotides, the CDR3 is TGTGCCAGCAGCTCACTGTGGGGGACAGGGGGCTCGGGGCCCCAGCATTTT. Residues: CASSSLWGTGGSGPQHF. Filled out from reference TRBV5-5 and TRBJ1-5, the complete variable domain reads DAGVTQSPTHLIKTRGQQVTLRCSPISGHKSVSWYQQVLGQGPQFIFQYYEKEERGRGNFPDRFSARQFPNYSSELNVNALLLGDSALYLCASSSLWGTGGSGPQHFGDGTRLSIL.

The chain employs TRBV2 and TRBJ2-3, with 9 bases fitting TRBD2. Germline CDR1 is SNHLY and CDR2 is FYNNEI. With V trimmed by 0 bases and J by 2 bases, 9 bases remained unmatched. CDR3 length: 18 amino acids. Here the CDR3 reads CASSEALWRGGYTDTQYF. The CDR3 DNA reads TGTGCCAGCAGTGAAGCGCTTTGGCGGGGGGGATACACAGATACGCAGTATTTT.

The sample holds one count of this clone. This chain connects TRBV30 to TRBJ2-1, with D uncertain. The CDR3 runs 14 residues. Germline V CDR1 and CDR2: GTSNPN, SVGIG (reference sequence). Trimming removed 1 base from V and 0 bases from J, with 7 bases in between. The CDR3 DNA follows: TGTGCCTGGAGTGGCCGGAGCTCCTACAATGAGCAGTTCTTC. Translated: CAWSGRSSYNEQFF.

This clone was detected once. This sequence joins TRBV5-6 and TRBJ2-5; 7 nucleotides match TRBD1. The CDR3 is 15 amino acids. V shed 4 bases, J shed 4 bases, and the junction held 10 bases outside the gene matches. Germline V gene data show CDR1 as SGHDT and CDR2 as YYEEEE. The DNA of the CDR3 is TGTGCCAGCAGCCCCGGGACAGTGGATCTAGAGACCCAGTACTTC. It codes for CASSPGTVDLETQYF. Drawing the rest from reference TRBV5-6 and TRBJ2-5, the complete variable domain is DAGVTQSPTHLIKTRGQQVTLRCSPKSGHDTVSWYQQALGQGPQFIFQYYEEEERQRGNFPDRFSGHQFPNYSSELNVNALLLGDSALYLCASSPGTVDLETQYFGPGTRLLVL.